These 31 T cell receptor beta chains share one sample of origin, sequenced in a study of somatic mutations in cytotoxic T cells in rheumatoid arthritis. Here immunoSEQ multiplex PCR was the method, and the copy in TCRdb shows in-frame clones only, minus some. Among about 16,000 clones listed, nearly 80% were seen once. What was sequenced was CD8+ T cells sorted from blood. These receptors were obtained from an adult with rheumatoid arthritis.

In this sample, this clone turned up once. V usage is TRBV5-4 and J usage is TRBJ1-2; 9 nucleotides line up with TRBD1. The trim removed 2 bases at V and 3 bases at J, leaving 8 bases unmatched. The CDR3 loop spans 16 amino acids. Germline CDR1 is SGHNT and CDR2 is YYREEE (reference sequence). CDR3 bases: TGTGCCAGCAGCTTCGTCCCGGGACAGGGTCACTATGGCTACACCTTC. The encoded protein is CASSFVPGQGHYGYTF.

This rearrangement joins TRBV29-1 to TRBJ1-1, with 9 bases identical to TRBD1. With 3 bases clipped from V and 4 bases from J, the junction kept 6 bases outside the gene matches. Germline CDR1 SQVTM, CDR2 ANQGSEA. The CDR3 covers 14 residues. The CDR3 sequence: CSVDLDRGITEAFF. For the CDR3, the DNA is TGCAGCGTTGATTTGGACAGGGGTATCACTGAAGCTTTCTTT.

The gene calls are TRBV7-9 and TRBJ1-1; unclear D gene. From germline, CDR1 is SEHNR and CDR2 FQNEAQ (reference sequence). Trimming shortened V by 5 bases and J by 1 base, and 5 bases separated the two germline ends. This CDR3 comprises 12 residues. The CDR3 here is CASSRPNTEAFF. The CDR3 DNA is TGTGCCAGCAGCCGCCCGAACACTGAAGCTTTCTTT.

The J gene is TRBJ1-4, the V gene TRBV7-9; 8 positions match TRBD1. The CDR3 is 16 residues long. Germline V CDR1 and CDR2: SEHNR, FQNEAQ (reference sequence). V lost 4 bases, J lost 7 bases, and 11 bases stayed unmatched. In DNA, the CDR3 is TGTGCCAGCAGCTCCGGACAGGGAGAGACGGGTGAAAAACTGTTTTTT. It encodes CASSSGQGETGEKLFF.

V is TRBV9 and J is TRBJ2-7; weak D call: TRBD1 (6 bases). Trimming took 1 base from V and 1 from J, leaving 12 bases between them. There are 15 residues in the CDR3. CDR1 and CDR2 (germline): SGDLS, YYNGEE. The CDR3 nucleotides are TGTGCCAGCAGCGTAAACAGGGACCCTTCCTACGAGCAGTACTTC. Translation gives CASSVNRDPSYEQYF.

This clone was seen only once. The chain has TRBV6-5 and TRBJ1-4; D remains ambiguous. The CDR3 has 15 amino acids. V was pared by 0 bases and J by 4 bases, with 9 bases between. Germline CDR1 reads MNHEY; CDR2 reads SVGAGI. CDR3 sequence (DNA): TGTGCCAGCAGTTACTCGGGTGGGGTTAATGAAAAACTGTTTTTT. Encoded protein: CASSYSGGVNEKLFF.

CDR3 sequence: CASSSLLGYGYTF. CDR3 nucleotide sequence: TGTGCCAGCAGCTCCTTATTAGGCTATGGCTACACCTTC. The chain joins TRBV5-6 to TRBJ1-2; D call uncertain. V lost 3 bases to trimming and J lost 4 bases, with 10 bases between them. The CDR3 is made up of 13 amino acids. Germline V CDR1 and CDR2: SGHDT, YYEEEE.

The sample holds a few counts of this clone. The rearrangement joins TRBV2 to TRBJ1-1, with D maybe TRBD1 (5 bases). CDR1 and CDR2 (germline): SNHLY, FYNNEI. The CDR3 runs 12 residues. V was clipped by 7 bases and J by 5 bases, with 11 bases between them. This CDR3 is CASMGVGTEAFF. Written as DNA, the CDR3 is TGTGCCAGCATGGGGGTTGGTACTGAAGCTTTCTTT. Full variable domain (remainder filled in from reference TRBV2 and TRBJ1-1): EPEVTQTPSHQVTQMGQEVILRCVPISNHLYFYWYRQILGQKVEFLVSFYNNEISEKSEIFDDQFSVERPDGSNFTLKIRSTKLEDSAMYFCASMGVGTEAFFGQGTRLTVV.

The J gene is TRBJ1-3, the V gene TRBV6-5; 8 bases map to TRBD1. Losses at the gene ends were 10 bases for V and 7 bases for J; bases not matched to a gene: 6. This CDR3 spans 12 amino acids. The germline gives CDR1 MNHEY, CDR2 SVGAGI. The CDR3 region is CATRTGFNTIYF. CDR3 sequence (DNA): TGTGCCACCAGGACAGGGTTTAACACCATATATTTT.

The V and J genes are TRBV5-6 and TRBJ2-7, with 7 bases that match TRBD1. The V gene end was trimmed by 4 bases and the J gene end by 1 base; junction bases not matched to a gene: 11. This CDR3 region has 16 residues. In germline, CDR1 is SGHDT, CDR2 YYEEEE. CDR3 loop: CASSGTLDRESYEQYF. CDR3 sequence (DNA): TGTGCCAGCAGCGGGACCCTTGACAGGGAATCCTACGAGCAGTACTTC.

V usage is TRBV10-3 and J usage is TRBJ2-3; tentatively, D is TRBD1 (6 bases). Between the trimmed V and J ends, which lost 0 bases and 14 bases, there was a span of 12 bases. The CDR3 consists of 12 residues. Germline CDR1 ENHRY, CDR2 SYGVKD. The CDR3 reads CAISESTQGTYF. The CDR3 nucleotides read TGTGCCATCAGTGAGTCGACTCAGGGGACGTATTTT.

In its sample, this clone was seen a few times. The chain carries TRBV6-6 and TRBJ1-6, with D perhaps matching TRBD1 (5 bases). V shed 4 bases and J shed 10 bases, with 17 bases lying between them. Germline-derived CDR1 and CDR2 are MNHNY and SVGAGI (reference sequence). The CDR3 loop spans 15 amino acids. In DNA, the CDR3 is TGTGCCAGCAGTTTCAGGGCCCCGTATGGGTCACCCCTCCACTTT. Translated: CASSFRAPYGSPLHF.

The chain employs TRBV5-1 and TRBJ1-2; D gene ambiguous. This CDR3 region has 13 residues. Trimming took off 1 base at V and 5 bases at J, with 9 bases between the two ends. The germline V gene encodes CDR1 SGHRS and CDR2 YFSETQ. In DNA form, the CDR3 reads TGCGCCAGCAGCTTGCAGGCAGTGTATGGCTACACCTTC. It translates to CASSLQAVYGYTF.

The rearrangement joins TRBV2 to TRBJ1-1, with TRBD1 matching 9 bases. Germline V gives CDR1 SNHLY, CDR2 FYNNEI. J was trimmed by 8 bases and V by 3 bases; bases with no gene match: 7. The length of the CDR3 is 14 residues. The CDR3 DNA reads as TGTGCCAGCAGTGACGCCGTAGGACAGGGGGAAGCTTTCTTT. The encoded protein is CASSDAVGQGEAFF.

The gene calls are TRBV12-1 and TRBJ2-5; TRBD1 reflects the table's D call only, with no check against the DNA. TRBV12-1 is listed as a pseudogene. The CDR3 extends over 14 amino acids. This CDR3 is CASSFGQGQETQYF. The CDR3 nucleotides are TGTGCCAGCAGCTTTGGTCAGGGGCAAGAGACCCAGTACTTC.

V and J are TRBV7-9 and TRBJ1-3; 8 nucleotides agree with TRBD1. V shed 5 bases, J shed 4 bases, and the junction held 7 bases outside the gene matches. Germline assignment: CDR1 SEHNR and CDR2 FQNEAQ (reference sequence). CDR3 length equals 15 residues. CDR3 DNA sequence: TGTGCCAGCAGCCAACACAGGGGGTTAGGAAACACCATATATTTT. It is translated as CASSQHRGLGNTIYF.

The J gene is TRBJ1-2, the V gene TRBV18; TRBD1 matches at 8 bases. The CDR3 covers 16 residues. In germline, CDR1 is KGHSH, CDR2 LQKENI. Losses at the gene ends were 0 bases for V and 1 base for J; bases not matched to a gene: 4. This CDR3 is CASSPPGDRLNYGYTF. In DNA form, the CDR3 reads TGTGCCAGCTCACCACCGGGGGACAGGCTTAACTATGGCTACACCTTC.

The chain recombines TRBV5-6 with TRBJ1-5; D remains unclear. The ends were cut back, 0 bases at V and 0 bases at J, with 4 bases in the middle. The V gene's germline CDR1 is SGHDT and CDR2 YYEEEE. The CDR3 extends over 14 amino acids. The CDR3 protein is CASSLAGSNQPQHF. The CDR3 nucleotides are TGTGCCAGCAGCTTGGCTGGTAGCAATCAGCCCCAGCATTTT.

The J gene is TRBJ1-5, the V gene TRBV30, with TRBD1 as a possible D gene (5 bases). CDR1 and CDR2 (germline): GTSNPN, SVGIG (reference sequence). Trimming took 0 bases from V and 4 from J, leaving 10 bases between them. The CDR3 has 14 residues. The CDR3 sequence is CAWSVRQGNQPQHF. As DNA, the CDR3 is TGTGCCTGGAGTGTTCGTCAGGGTAATCAGCCCCAGCATTTT.

The V gene is TRBV6-5, the J gene TRBJ1-6; D gene uncertain. The CDR3 runs 15 residues. The germline V and J ends were trimmed by 2 bases and 2 bases, with 7 bases remaining between them. Germline assignment: CDR1 MNHEY and CDR2 SVGAGI. The CDR3 coding sequence is TGTGCCAGCAGTTACAGGGCCCCCTATAATTCACCCCTCCACTTT. Protein: CASSYRAPYNSPLHF.

In its sample, this clone was seen once. This chain uses TRBV2 with TRBJ2-7; TRBD1 matches at 8 bases. The CDR3 extends over 12 amino acids. With 6 bases clipped from V and 6 bases from J, the junction kept 4 bases outside the gene matches. Germline CDR1 is SNHLY and CDR2 is FYNNEI. DNA for the CDR3: TGTGCCAGCAGAGTTACAGGGGGCGAGCAGTACTTC. Translation gives CASRVTGGEQYF.

The rearrangement joins TRBV6-5 to TRBJ2-1; TRBD2 might be the D (6 bases). This CDR3 has 13 residues. Germline V gene data show CDR1 as MNHEY and CDR2 as SVGAGI. V lost 2 bases and J 7 bases, leaving 9 bases between the germline ends. The CDR3 nucleotides read TGTGCCAGCAGTTACCAGACTAGTAATGAGCAGTTCTTC. Protein: CASSYQTSNEQFF.

CDR3 DNA sequence: TGTGCCAGTACGGACATTGGAACGGGAAACACCATATATTTT. Its protein product is CASTDIGTGNTIYF. V and J are TRBV19 and TRBJ1-3, with D maybe TRBD1 (5 bases). The CDR3 sequence is 14 residues long. With 7 bases removed from V and 4 bases from J, the gap between germline ends came to 14 bases. Germline CDR1 and CDR2: LNHDA and SQIVND (reference sequence).

This chain uses TRBV7-8 with TRBJ2-3; 10 nucleotides match TRBD2. From germline, CDR1 is SGHVS and CDR2 FQNEAQ. V shed 2 bases, J shed 1 base, and the junction held 3 bases outside the gene matches. The CDR3 length is 16 residues. DNA for the CDR3: TGTGCCAGCAGCTTATGGCTAGCGGGGGGCACAGATACGCAGTATTTT. Protein sequence: CASSLWLAGGTDTQYF.

The genes are TRBV7-6 and TRBJ2-7; D is unclear. The germline V gene encodes CDR1 SGHVS and CDR2 FNYEAQ. Trimming took 0 bases from V and 3 from J, leaving 21 bases between them. This CDR3 is 18 amino acids long. The CDR3 nucleotides are TGTGCCAGCAGCTTAGCGATTACTTCTTCGGGCAAGAACTACGAGCAGTACTTC. The encoded protein is CASSLAITSSGKNYEQYF.

The CDR3 DNA reads as TGTGCCAGCAGCCTCGGCCTACATAATCTAGCCAAAAACATTCAGTACTTC. Translated: CASSLGLHNLAKNIQYF. The chain uses TRBV7-2 and TRBJ2-4; D not resolved. The CDR3 runs 17 residues. V shed 5 bases and J shed 0 bases, with 17 bases lying between them. CDR1 is SGHTA, CDR2 FQGNSA, per germline.

The chain joins TRBV7-9 to TRBJ2-2; D is undetermined. The CDR3 is made up of 13 amino acids. The V and J ends lost 10 bases and 1 base respectively, with 10 bases between them. The V gene's germline CDR1 is SEHNR and CDR2 FQNEAQ (reference sequence). The CDR3 protein is CATGRMNTGELFF. The CDR3 nucleotides are TGTGCCACCGGACGGATGAACACCGGGGAGCTGTTTTTT.

Points on this clone: A far larger clone is one base from this, pointing to a likely read error. This chain connects TRBV11-3 to TRBJ2-5; 8 bases agree with TRBD2. V lost 5 bases and J lost 1; bases outside the gene matches: 9. In germline, CDR1 is SGHNT, CDR2 YENEEA. The CDR3 runs 16 residues. This chain's CDR3 is CASSENFAGGQETQYF. The CDR3, as DNA: TGTGCCAGCAGCGAGAACTTCGCGGGGGGCCAAGAGACCCAGTACTTC.

The rearrangement uses TRBV6-5 and TRBJ2-5; D is undetermined. Trimming took off 0 bases at V and 1 base at J, with 9 bases between the two ends. This CDR3 spans 15 amino acids. From germline, CDR1 is MNHEY and CDR2 SVGAGI. CDR3 in DNA: TGTGCCAGCAGTTACTCAGAAGGCAGCCAAGAGACCCAGTACTTC. Protein sequence: CASSYSEGSQETQYF.

This chain uses TRBV10-3 with TRBJ1-6, with D tentatively TRBD1 (5 bases). The germline V gene has CDR1 ENHRY and CDR2 SYGVKD. There are 15 residues in the CDR3. Trimming left V 2 bases short and J 10 bases short, with 15 bases between. CDR3 coding DNA: TGTGCCATCAGTGAGGGCACCGGGACTTGGTCACCCCTCCACTTT. Translated, it gives CAISEGTGTWSPLHF.

The chain recombines TRBV6-5 with TRBJ2-3; D is perhaps TRBD1 or TRBD2 (6 bases each). The V gene lost 2 bases and the J gene lost 2 bases, with 11 bases spanning the gap. CDR3 length equals 15 residues. CDR1 and CDR2 (germline): MNHEY, SVGAGI. Here the CDR3 reads CASSYGGGPTDTQYF. The DNA of the CDR3 is TGTGCCAGCAGTTACGGAGGGGGTCCCACAGATACGCAGTATTTT.